The 9 T cell receptor beta chains reported below all come from one sample, sequenced in a study of T cells in Graves' hyperthyroidism and ophthalmopathy (dated by TCRdb to between 2018 and 2021). Libraries were prepared through multiplex PCR. Instrument on record: Illumina HiSeq 2000. TCR beta CDR3 regions were amplified from RNA transcripts. For the first round of RT-PCR on the TCR CDR3, the HTBI primer set was used together with the Qiagen OneStep RT-PCR kit. TCRdb took the public reads, trimmed them with fastp at Q25, ran MiXCR for clone calling and kept in-frame beta chains. Each record represents a unique CDR3 protein, reported with the most common genes and DNA among its rows. The sample records nearly 600,000 distinct CDR3 sequences, approximately 15% of which are singletons. The top ten hold less than 6% of the sample. The sequenced material came from blood. Receptors were obtained from a woman aged 30 to 39 with Graves' hyperthyroidism that later progressed to Graves' ophthalmopathy.

This chain uses TRBV25-1 with TRBJ1-6; 8 positions agree with TRBD1. The length of the CDR3 is 15 residues. With V trimmed by 3 bases and J by 8 bases, 6 bases remained unmatched. From germline, CDR1 is MGHDK and CDR2 SYGVNS. As DNA, the CDR3 is TGTGCCAGCAGTGACAGGGGGCGTCTGGATTCACCCCTCCACTTT. Encoded protein: CASSDRGRLDSPLHF.

This clonotype occurred many times. The gene calls are TRBV5-1 and TRBJ2-1; 7 bases are shared with TRBD2. The junction had 5 bases not matched to a gene; V was cut back by 5 bases and J by 0 bases. CDR3 length: 15 amino acids. Germline CDR1 is SGHRS and CDR2 is YFSETQ. The CDR3 loop is CASRVLAGSYNEQFF. In DNA form, the CDR3 reads TGCGCCAGCAGGGTATTAGCGGGCTCCTACAATGAGCAGTTCTTC.

The rearrangement joins TRBV10-1 to TRBJ2-4; D unclear. Germline lookup yields CDR1 WNHNN and CDR2 SYGVQD (reference sequence). CDR3 length: 15 amino acids. Trimming cost V 10 bases and J 9 bases, with 25 bases left between them. In nucleotides, the CDR3 is TGCGCCAACACCTGGGATAGGCACTATTTAAGCATTCAGTACTTC. Translating it yields CANTWDRHYLSIQYF.

This clonotype was counted ten times or more. V gene TRBV12-3 or TRBV12-4 combines with J gene TRBJ2-1; maybe TRBD2 (5 bases). The CDR3 extends over 18 amino acids. Between the trimmed V and J ends, which lost 1 base and 5 bases, there was a span of 21 bases. The CDR3 region has the DNA TGTGCCAGCAGTTTAGGCGGAGGCGGGTCCGTTTCCCACAATGAGCAGTTCTTC. It is translated as CASSLGGGGSVSHNEQFF.

A remark on this clonotype: As the CDR3 is not closed by the conserved phenylalanine or tryptophan, this likely results from a read error. The rearrangement joins TRBV6-4 to TRBJ2-3; D perhaps matches TRBD1 (7 bases). The V gene's germline CDR1 is MRHNA and CDR2 SNTAGT. The CDR3 spans 15 residues. V gave up 0 bases and J gave up 4 bases, with 11 bases separating them. CDR3 residues: CASSDSQGGSDTQYS. CDR3 coding DNA: TGTGCCAGCAGTGACTCGCAGGGGGGATCAGATACGCAGTATTCT.

This clonotype turned up a few times. The V gene is TRBV5-1, the J gene TRBJ2-1; D is unclear. The CDR3 has 13 amino acids. V dropped 0 bases and J dropped 6 bases, with 7 bases sitting between them. In germline, CDR1 is SGHRS, CDR2 YFSETQ. The CDR3 region has the DNA TGCGCCAGCAGCTTGGACAGATTCAATGAGCAGTTCTTC. Translation gives CASSLDRFNEQFF.

The chain recombines TRBV12-3 or TRBV12-4 with TRBJ2-1; TRBD2 aligns across 8 bases. This CDR3 has 14 amino acids. The trim removed 3 bases at V and 10 bases at J, leaving 8 bases unmatched. The DNA for the CDR3 is TGTGCCAGCAGTTTTAAGCGGGAGACTTACGAGCAGTTCTTC. Residues: CASSFKRETYEQFF.

To note about this clonotype: One base away lies a much larger clone, so this may be a sequencing read error. This chain uses TRBV19 with TRBJ1-1; perhaps TRBD1 as D (6 bases). This CDR3 has 14 amino acids. Germline loops: CDR1 LNHDA, CDR2 SQIVND (reference sequence). CDR3 residues: CRTGEGGGHAEAFF. Here the CDR3 DNA reads TGTAGAACGGGGGAGGGGGGGGGACACGCTGAAGCTTTCTTT.

This clonotype has a single count. The chain carries TRBV28 and TRBJ1-5, with a weak D call TRBD1 (5 bases). This CDR3 has 15 amino acids. With 4 bases removed from V and 0 bases from J, the gap between germline ends came to 10 bases. CDR1 and CDR2 from the germline V gene are MDHEN and SYDVKM. Here the CDR3 DNA reads TGTGCCAGCAGTTCCACGGGACGTAGCAATCAGCCCCAGCATTTT. It yields the protein CASSSTGRSNQPQHF.